A selection of T cell receptor beta chains follows, all from one sample in a study of T cell repertoires in cytomegalovirus infection. Via MiXCR, TCRdb re-called the reads, giving one row per CDR3 protein. The sample contains 310,000 or so distinct CDR3 sequences, about 9.1% of which appear only once. Sequenced sample: PBMCs. These receptors were obtained from a human donor in good health (CMV status not recorded). Some clones in this sample may be carry-over from other donors' samples. Both conserved end residues are part of each CDR3.

>TRBJ2-7|TRBV18
CASSPGRGAGLEQYF
>TRBJ2-5|TRBV6-1
CASSEAAGGQETQYF
>TRBJ1-2|TRBV6-2/TRBV6-3
CASRRQTSSYGYTF
>TRBJ2-1|TRBV5-4
CASSLEGDRGINEQFF
>TRBJ2-5|TRBV5-4
CASRRGQETQYF
>TRBJ2-1|TRBV12-3/TRBV12-4
CASSLSGGNYNEQFF
>TRBJ2-1|TRBV2
CASRGIAGSSYNEQFF
>TRBJ2-1|TRBV19
CASMNLRSSYNEQFF
>TRBJ2-5|TRBV19
CASNEQGRETQYF
>TRBJ1-1|TRBV5-6
CASSSPGTGGNTEAFF
>TRBJ2-3|TRBV29-1
CSVEMFALVLSTQYF
>TRBJ2-3|TRBV7-2
CASSLVGLTDTQYF
>TRBJ2-5|TRBV15
CATSRTREGETQYF
>TRBJ1-2|TRBV10-3
CAISQRGGSYTF
>TRBJ1-6|TRBV6-2/TRBV6-3
CASSSGTGVSSYNSPLHF
>TRBJ2-1|TRBV12-3/TRBV12-4
CASSDPGGRVNEQFF